A single sample gave rise to the 18 T cell receptor beta chains below, sequenced in a study of graft-versus-host responses after intestinal transplantation. Sequenced by immunoSEQ multiplex PCR; TCRdb stores in-frame clones only, minus some. The sample shows almost 15,000 clones, around two thirds of them seen only once. Intraepithelial and lamina propria lymphocytes were released after the graft tissue was processed. Sample: ileum tissue, taken 650 to 700 days after intestinal transplantation. The receptors derive from a human patient who received an intestinal transplant, so some T cells may come from the graft donor.

The chain is built from TRBV10-3 and TRBJ2-5; 7 positions agree with TRBD2. Trimming at V came to 6 bases and at J to 3 bases, leaving 7 bases not matched to a gene. Germline V CDR1 and CDR2: ENHRY, SYGVKD. The CDR3 runs 14 residues. The chain's CDR3 is CAIRGGSREETQYF. The DNA for the CDR3 is TGTGCCATCAGGGGGGGGTCGAGGGAAGAGACCCAGTACTTC.

V usage is TRBV2 and J usage is TRBJ1-2; D remains ambiguous. The CDR3 sequence is 13 residues long. CDR1 is SNHLY, CDR2 FYNNEI, per germline. The V end lost 7 bases, the J end lost 1 base, and 10 bases lay between the germline ends. CDR3 residues: CASKSRLNYGYTF. DNA of the CDR3: TGTGCCAGCAAATCCCGTCTTAACTATGGCTACACCTTC.

V gene TRBV27 combines with J gene TRBJ1-2; TRBD1 matches at 11 bases. Germline CDR1 and CDR2: MNHEY and SMNVEV (reference sequence). The CDR3 is 16 residues long. V was pared by 5 bases and J by 1 base, with 6 bases of the junction left unmatched. The CDR3 coding sequence is TGTGCCAGCAGTCCGTGGACAGGGGGCCTTAACTATGGCTACACCTTC. It codes for CASSPWTGGLNYGYTF.

J is TRBJ1-1 and V is TRBV30; D gene unclear. Germline CDR1 reads GTSNPN; CDR2 reads SVGIG (reference sequence). This CDR3 comprises 12 residues. Deletions cut 0 bases from V and 2 bases from J, with 4 bases between. CDR3 coding DNA: TGTGCCTGGAGTGTAAGCAACACTGAAGCTTTCTTT. Translating it yields CAWSVSNTEAFF.

The chain employs TRBV28 and TRBJ2-7, with 10 bases identical to TRBD1. CDR1 is MDHEN, CDR2 SYDVKM, per germline. The CDR3 covers 16 residues. V was clipped by 5 bases and J by 4 bases; unmatched bases: 11. The CDR3 coding sequence is TGTGCCAGCAGTCATATCAGACAGGGGGCGCGATACGAGCAGTACTTC. It codes for CASSHIRQGARYEQYF.

V usage is TRBV5-1 and J usage is TRBJ1-2; a weak D match, TRBD1 (5 bases). The germline V and J ends were trimmed by 2 bases and 3 bases, with 11 bases remaining between them. From germline, CDR1 is SGHRS and CDR2 YFSETQ. The CDR3 consists of 14 residues. The CDR3 sequence: CASSFGGVDYGYTF. The CDR3 DNA sequence: TGCGCCAGCAGCTTCGGGGGTGTGGACTATGGCTACACCTTC.

The chain recombines TRBV5-6 with TRBJ2-1, with a tentative D call TRBD1 (6 bases). The CDR3 sequence is 16 residues long. V was clipped by 4 bases and J by 0 bases, with 14 bases between them. CDR1 SGHDT and CDR2 YYEEEE come from the germline V gene. DNA for the CDR3: TGTGCCAGCAGCCGATCAGGGGCTCTCTCCTACAATGAGCAGTTCTTC. Amino acid sequence: CASSRSGALSYNEQFF.

The J gene is TRBJ1-6, the V gene TRBV13, with 7 bases lining up with TRBD1. The germline V gene has CDR1 PRHDT and CDR2 FYEKMQ (reference sequence). CDR3 size: 12 residues. V lost 1 base and J lost 16; bases outside the gene matches: 4. The CDR3 DNA sequence: TGTGCCAGCAGCTTAGCAGGGGACAGTCTCCACTTT. This sequence encodes CASSLAGDSLHF. The complete variable domain, with remaining parts taken from reference TRBV13 and TRBJ1-6, reads AAGVIQSPRHLIKEKRETATLKCYPIPRHDTVYWYQQGPGQDPQFLISFYEKMQSDKGSIPDRFSAQQFSDYHSELNMSSLELGDSALYFCASSLAGDSLHFGNGTRLTVT.

This clone has more than one count but fewer than ten. The chain recombines TRBV4-3 with TRBJ1-6; tentative D call: TRBD1 (5 bases). Germline V gene sequence: CDR1 LGHNA, CDR2 YSLEER. The CDR3 has 20 amino acids. The V gene lost 1 base and the J gene lost 1 base, with 20 bases spanning the gap. CDR3 nucleotides: TGCGCCAGCAGCCAAGCGCGAACCTATTTGACAGCTTCCTATAATTCACCCCTCCACTTT. This codes for CASSQARTYLTASYNSPLHF.

The gene calls are TRBV7-6 and TRBJ2-1; 8 positions agree with TRBD2. Germline values: CDR1 SGHVS, CDR2 FNYEAQ. Losses at the gene ends were 5 bases for V and 4 bases for J; bases not matched to a gene: 4. CDR3 length: 14 amino acids. DNA of the CDR3: TGTGCCAGCAGCCCAGGGACTAGTTACAATGAGCAGTTCTTC. Translation gives CASSPGTSYNEQFF.

CDR3 in amino acids: CASSLDGILNGYTF. The CDR3 nucleotides are TGCGCCAGCAGCTTGGACGGGATCCTCAATGGCTACACCTTC. J is TRBJ1-2 and V is TRBV5-1; D call uncertain. Trimming stripped 0 bases from V and 6 bases from J, with 12 bases between. CDR1 is SGHRS, CDR2 YFSETQ, per germline. The CDR3 extends over 14 amino acids.

The chain employs TRBV7-8 and TRBJ1-6; D gene uncertain. V was pared by 6 bases and J by 8 bases, with 20 bases between. The germline gives CDR1 SGHVS, CDR2 FQNEAQ. CDR3 length equals 16 residues. CDR3 sequence (DNA): TGTGCCAGCAGTCCCTACCGGGTCCCGAGGGATTCACCCCTCCACTTT. Protein sequence: CASSPYRVPRDSPLHF.

V gene TRBV4-3 combines with J gene TRBJ2-6; D not resolved. The CDR3 is 16 amino acids. Looked up from germline, CDR1 is LGHNA and CDR2 is YSLEER. V lost 0 bases, J lost 1 base, and 7 bases lay in between. CDR3 coding DNA: TGCGCCAGCAGCCAAGATGGAGCGTCTGGGGCCAACGTCCTGACTTTC. Protein sequence: CASSQDGASGANVLTF.

The chain employs TRBV7-6 and TRBJ2-7; D may be TRBD1 (5 bases). The V end lost 2 bases, the J end lost 6 bases, and 8 bases lay between the germline ends. Germline V CDR1 and CDR2: SGHVS, FNYEAQ. This CDR3 region has 12 residues. DNA of the CDR3: TGTGCCAGCAGCTTACAGGGTTTCGAGCAGTACTTC. It is translated as CASSLQGFEQYF. The full variable domain, its missing parts supplied by reference TRBV7-6 and TRBJ2-7, is GAGVSQSPRYKVTKRGQDVALRCDPISGHVSLYWYRQALGQGPEFLTYFNYEAQQDKSGLPNDRFSAERPEGSISTLTIQRTEQRDSAMYRCASSLQGFEQYFGPGTRLTVT.

The chain carries TRBV4-1 and TRBJ1-1; no clear D. Germline V CDR1 and CDR2: MGHRA, YSYEKL. The V end lost 3 bases, the J end lost 1 base, and 12 bases lay between the germline ends. The CDR3 is 15 residues long. The CDR3: CASSQHVGENTEAFF. In nucleotides, the CDR3 is TGCGCCAGCAGCCAGCACGTCGGGGAGAACACTGAAGCTTTCTTT.

This rearrangement joins TRBV14 to TRBJ2-7, with 12 bases fitting TRBD1. CDR1 SGHDN and CDR2 FVKESK come from the germline V gene. J was trimmed by 7 bases and V by 2 bases; bases with no gene match: 9. The CDR3 is 16 amino acids. The CDR3 coding sequence is TGTGCCAGCAGCCAAAAGGGGGACAGGGGGCGTCGGGAGCAGTACTTC. Translating it yields CASSQKGDRGRREQYF.

This clone has only one observation. CDR3 sequence: CASSLIGEMGTEAFF. CDR3 DNA sequence: TGTGCCAGCAGTTTAATTGGGGAGATGGGCACTGAAGCTTTCTTT. This chain uses TRBV27 with TRBJ1-1; D ambiguous. CDR3 length equals 15 residues. V was pared by 2 bases and J by 4 bases, with 14 bases between. Per the germline V gene, CDR1 is MNHEY and CDR2 is SMNVEV (reference sequence).

V is TRBV14 and J is TRBJ2-7; possibly TRBD1 for D (6 bases). The CDR3 sequence is 16 residues long. Germline V CDR1 and CDR2: SGHDN, FVKESK. The V gene lost 5 bases and the J gene lost 1 base, with 18 bases spanning the gap. As DNA, the CDR3 is TGTGCCAGCAGCATCCGGACAGCCCAAGGGTCCTACGAGCAGTACTTC. Translation: CASSIRTAQGSYEQYF.